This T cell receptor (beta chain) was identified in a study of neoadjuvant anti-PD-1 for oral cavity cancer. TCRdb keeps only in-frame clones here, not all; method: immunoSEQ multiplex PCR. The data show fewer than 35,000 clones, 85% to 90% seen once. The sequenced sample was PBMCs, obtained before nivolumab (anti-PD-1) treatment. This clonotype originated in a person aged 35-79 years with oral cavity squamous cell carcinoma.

CDR3 coding DNA: TGTGCCAGCAGCCCAAGGACAGCCTATGGCTACACCTTC. It is translated as CASSPRTAYGYTF. This sequence joins TRBV7-2 and TRBJ1-2; possibly TRBD1 for D (6 bases). V lost 5 bases to trimming and J lost 4 bases, with 11 bases between them. Per germline, CDR1 SGHTA and CDR2 FQGNSA. This CDR3 comprises 13 residues.